These T cell receptor beta chains were read from a single sample in a study of vaccination and CD4 T cells after COVID-19. A single record per CDR3 protein comes from TCRdb applying MiXCR to the PCR reads. The table records about 5,700 distinct CDR3 sequences, 34% of them present only once. Their target antigens are unknown. The sequenced sample consisted of CD4+ T cells from blood, cultured in vitro. All receptors come from a human donor in good health. CDR3s include the opening cysteine and the closing phenylalanine or tryptophan. The D gene is left open where the match is weak. The size of a clone is reported for some rows only, either as once, few or many, or as a class for expanded clones.

TRBJ1-1 | TRBV7-8 | NA | NA | CASSLGAISTEAFF | TGTGCCAGCAGCTTAGGGGCGATCAGCACTGAAGCTTTCTTT
TRBJ2-7 | TRBV19 | NA | NA | CASSQQGSSYEQYF | TGTGCCAGTAGTCAGCAGGGAAGCTCCTACGAGCAGTACTTC
TRBJ2-5 | TRBV18 | few | NA | CASSPPQEETQYF | TGTGCCAGCTCACCACCGCAGGAAGAGACCCAGTACTTC
TRBJ2-5 | TRBV7-2 | few | NA | CASSLWETQYF | TGTGCCAGCAGCTTGTGGGAGACCCAGTACTTC
TRBJ2-3 | TRBV19 | NA | TRBD1 | CASSIGQDLTDTQYF | TGTGCCAGTAGTATCGGACAGGACCTCACAGATACGCAGTATTTT
TRBJ2-2 | TRBV4-1 | once | NA | CASRPGGTTITGELFF | TGCGCCAGCCGTCCGGGTGGGACAACCATCACCGGGGAGCTGTTTTTT
TRBJ1-2 | TRBV20-1 | few | NA | CSATPGPVAGYTF | TGCAGTGCTACCCCCGGACCGGTCGCCGGCTACACCTTC
TRBJ2-5 | TRBV5-1 | once | TRBD2 | CASSFGAGGRETQYF | TGCGCCAGCAGCTTTGGAGCGGGGGGGCGAGAGACCCAGTACTTC
TRBJ2-6 | TRBV27 | NA | NA | CASSLLSGNSGANVLTF | TGTGCCAGCAGTTTATTGTCTGGAAACTCTGGGGCCAACGTCCTGACTTTC
TRBJ1-5 | TRBV6-1 | NA | NA | CASREMKGGLNQPQHF | TGTGCCAGCAGAGAAATGAAGGGCGGACTCAATCAGCCCCAGCATTTT
TRBJ1-2 | TRBV27 | medium-sized | NA | CASTEGPLYGYTF | TGTGCCAGCACCGAGGGGCCTCTTTATGGCTACACCTTC
TRBJ2-3 | TRBV20-1 | NA | TRBD2 | CSANAGGSKDTQYF | TGCAGTGCTAATGCGGGGGGTAGCAAGGATACGCAGTATTTT
TRBJ1-1 | TRBV19 | NA | NA | CASSISQLNTEAFF | TGTGCCAGTAGTATTAGCCAGCTGAACACTGAAGCTTTCTTT
TRBJ1-1 | TRBV27 | few | NA | CATTEVEAFF | TGTGCCACCACAGAAGTTGAAGCTTTCTTT
TRBJ2-1 | TRBV7-9 | NA | NA | CASSRIGGAGWNEQFF | TGTGCCAGCAGCCGCATCGGGGGCGCAGGTTGGAATGAGCAGTTCTTC
TRBJ1-6 | TRBV19 | few | NA | CASSSQDPNSPLHF | TGTGCCAGTAGTAGCCAGGACCCAAATTCACCCCTCCACTTT
TRBJ2-7 | TRBV6-1 | few | NA | CASSEVSEQYF | TGTGCCAGCAGTGAAGTTAGCGAGCAGTACTTC
TRBJ1-5 | TRBV27 | NA | TRBD1 | CASSSIQGGNQPQHF | TGTGCCAGCAGTTCCATTCAGGGGGGTAATCAGCCCCAGCATTTT
TRBJ2-5 | TRBV6-5 | NA | NA | CASSYTGRNQETQYF | TGTGCCAGCAGTTACACCGGACGGAACCAAGAGACCCAGTACTTC
TRBJ1-2 | TRBV20-1 | NA | NA | CSATIVKKLYGYTF | TGCAGTGCCACGATAGTGAAAAAACTCTATGGCTACACCTTC
TRBJ1-6 | TRBV4-2 | NA | NA | CASSQGVFGDGSPLHF | TGTGCCAGCAGCCAAGGGGTTTTTGGGGATGGTTCACCCCTCCACTTT
TRBJ1-1 | TRBV6-1 | NA | NA | CASSDHRGAGDTEAFF | TGTGCCAGCAGTGACCACCGGGGGGCAGGGGACACTGAAGCTTTCTTT
TRBJ2-3 | TRBV24-1 | NA | TRBD1 | CATSDSGTGASADTQYF | TGTGCCACCAGTGATTCCGGGACAGGGGCAAGCGCAGATACGCAGTATTTT
TRBJ1-1 | TRBV10-1 | medium-sized | NA | CASSETGLTEAFF | TGCGCCAGCAGTGAGACAGGGCTTACTGAAGCTTTCTTT
TRBJ1-2 | TRBV2 | NA | NA | CASSGGGDNYGYTF | TGTGCCAGCAGTGGGGGGGGAGATAACTATGGCTACACCTTC
TRBJ1-5 | TRBV19 | NA | TRBD1 | CASAGTGGHQPQHF | TGTGCCAGCGCCGGGACAGGGGGTCATCAGCCCCAGCATTTT
TRBJ1-5 | TRBV10-1 | few | NA | CASQVQRVHQPQHF | TGCGCCAGTCAAGTACAGAGAGTCCATCAGCCCCAGCATTTT
TRBJ2-7 | TRBV6-1 | few | TRBD2 | CAASGGQSYEQYF | TGTGCCGCGTCGGGGGGGCAGTCCTACGAGCAGTACTTC
TRBJ2-2 | TRBV5-8 | NA | TRBD1 | CASSKTGIDRETNTGELFF | TGTGCCAGCAGCAAGACCGGTATAGACAGGGAAACGAACACCGGGGAGCTGTTTTTT
TRBJ2-1 | TRBV11-2 | NA | NA | CASSLGVYGEQFF | TGTGCCAGCAGCTTAGGAGTCTATGGTGAGCAGTTCTTC
TRBJ2-2 | TRBV6-1 | NA | TRBD2 | CASRHLGLAGNTGELFF | TGTGCCAGCAGGCACTTGGGACTAGCGGGGAACACCGGGGAGCTGTTTTTT
TRBJ2-5 | TRBV18 | NA | NA | CASSPAGVPETQYF | TGTGCCAGCTCACCAGCCGGCGTCCCAGAGACCCAGTACTTC
TRBJ2-2 | TRBV7-3 | NA | NA | CASSLSGNTGELFF | TGTGCCAGCAGCTTATCAGGGAATACCGGGGAGCTGTTTTTT
TRBJ1-2 | TRBV12-3/TRBV12-4 | NA | NA | CASSPDVNYGYTF | TGTGCCAGCAGTCCTGACGTTAACTATGGCTACACCTTC
TRBJ2-6 | TRBV6-1 | NA | NA | CASSAGLGVSGANVLTF | TGTGCCAGCAGTGCAGGGTTAGGAGTCTCTGGGGCCAACGTCCTGACTTTC
TRBJ2-5 | TRBV6-4 | NA | NA | CASSAGPGETQYF | TGTGCCAGCAGTGCGGGGCCAGGAGAGACCCAGTACTTC
TRBJ1-2 | TRBV6-1 | NA | TRBD1 | CASGDRLGNGYTF | TGTGCCAGCGGGGACAGGTTAGGGAATGGCTACACCTTC
TRBJ2-3 | TRBV6-4 | NA | TRBD2 | CASRTSGGATDTQYF | TGTGCCAGCCGGACTAGCGGGGGGGCCACAGATACGCAGTATTTT
TRBJ2-3 | TRBV5-6 | NA | TRBD1 | CASSPRTGSTDTQYF | TGTGCCAGCAGCCCCAGGACAGGGAGCACAGATACGCAGTATTTT
TRBJ1-1 | TRBV7-9 | few | NA | CASSLSAGSTEAFF | TGTGCCAGCAGCTTGTCAGCGGGGAGCACTGAAGCTTTCTTT
TRBJ2-3 | TRBV6-1 | NA | TRBD1 | CASRRGGSYTQYF | TGTGCCAGCAGGAGAGGGGGCTCATATACGCAGTATTTT
TRBJ2-1 | TRBV7-3 | few | NA | CASSLRWGNEQFF | TGTGCCAGCAGCTTAAGATGGGGGAATGAGCAGTTCTTC
TRBJ1-2 | TRBV18 | few | NA | CASSPPSLGSYGYTF | TGTGCCAGCTCACCACCTTCCTTGGGTTCCTATGGCTACACCTTC
TRBJ2-3 | TRBV20-1 | NA | TRBD1 | CSAGGGYGTGLRYTQYF | TGCAGTGCTGGGGGAGGCTATGGGACAGGGCTCAGGTATACGCAGTATTTT
TRBJ2-5 | TRBV6-5 | NA | TRBD2 | CASSSKIESGLPKETQYF | TGTGCCAGCAGTTCGAAGATAGAATCGGGACTACCAAAAGAGACCCAGTACTTC
TRBJ1-5 | TRBV7-8 | NA | NA | CASSLSGPQHF | TGTGCCAGCAGTCTCTCGGGTCCCCAGCATTTT
TRBJ2-4 | TRBV20-1 | NA | NA | CSASPHGGSSIQYF | TGCAGTGCTAGCCCCCATGGAGGCAGTAGCATTCAGTACTTC
TRBJ1-4 | TRBV25-1 | NA | NA | CASSEHTDSNEKLFF | TGTGCCAGCAGTGAACACACCGACTCTAATGAAAAACTGTTTTTT
TRBJ1-1 | TRBV19 | NA | NA | CASSSTRRTEAFF | TGTGCCAGTAGTTCGACTCGACGCACTGAAGCTTTCTTT
TRBJ1-1 | TRBV6-1 | NA | NA | CASSDQGSLVSTEAFF | TGTGCCAGCAGTGATCAGGGTTCTCTTGTGAGTACTGAAGCTTTCTTT
TRBJ1-1 | TRBV20-1 | few | NA | CSASTGHPDREAFF | TGCAGTGCCTCCACAGGACACCCCGACCGTGAAGCTTTCTTT
TRBJ2-7 | TRBV30 | few | NA | CAWKYQASYEQYF | TGTGCCTGGAAATACCAGGCGTCCTACGAGCAGTACTTC